The sequence of this T cell receptor beta chain was determined in a study of graft-versus-host responses after intestinal transplantation. Study-wide points: Early post-transplant declines in HvG were associated with peak levels of circulating GvH clones. Clonal ratios of graft-versus-host to host-versus-graft in allografts were high for patients exhibiting graft-donor T cell macrochimerism.

Libraries were prepared by immunoSEQ multiplex PCR; TCRdb keeps only in-frame clonotypes and omits some of them. The sample shows about 97,000 clones, 85% to 95% of them seen only once. Trimming at V came to 3 bases and at J to 3 bases, leaving 1 base not matched to a gene. The CDR3 length is 14 residues. Germline values: CDR1 PRHDT, CDR2 FYEKMQ (reference sequence). With respect to this clone: Its antigen is not identified.

The sequenced sample was unstimulated CD8+ T cells sorted from spleen or lymph node cells, obtained before transplant. The TCR originated in a human donor who was the organ donor for an intestinal transplant. This chain links TRBV13 with TRBJ2-7; 11 bases line up with TRBD2. The CDR3 loop reads CASSLGLAVYEQYF. For the CDR3, the DNA is TGTGCCAGCAGCTTGGGACTAGCGGTCTACGAGCAGTACTTC.